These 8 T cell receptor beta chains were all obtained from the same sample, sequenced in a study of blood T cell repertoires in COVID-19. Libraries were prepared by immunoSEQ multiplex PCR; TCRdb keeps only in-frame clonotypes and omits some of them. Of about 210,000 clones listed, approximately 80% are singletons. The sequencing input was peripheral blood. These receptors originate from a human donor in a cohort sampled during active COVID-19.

CDR3 nucleotide sequence: TGCGCCAGCAGCCAAGAAATTAGAACGGTGACCCAGTACTTC. Translated: CASSQEIRTVTQYF. This chain uses TRBV4-1 with TRBJ2-5; D remains ambiguous. V lost 0 bases and J lost 7, with 12 bases in between. From germline, CDR1 is MGHRA and CDR2 YSYEKL. The CDR3 has 14 amino acids.

The CDR3 DNA reads TGTGCCAGCAGTTACGGGGACAGTCCACCCCACTATGGCTACACCTTC. Its translation: CASSYGDSPPHYGYTF. The chain recombines TRBV6-5 with TRBJ1-2, with 7 bases aligning to TRBD1. J lost 3 bases, V lost 2 bases, and 9 bases had no gene match. The germline V gene encodes CDR1 MNHEY and CDR2 SVGAGI. The length of the CDR3 is 16 residues.

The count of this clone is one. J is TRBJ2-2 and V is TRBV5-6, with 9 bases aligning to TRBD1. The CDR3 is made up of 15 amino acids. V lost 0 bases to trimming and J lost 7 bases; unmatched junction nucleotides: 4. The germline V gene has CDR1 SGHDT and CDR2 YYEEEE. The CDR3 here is CASSLVVTGGGELFF. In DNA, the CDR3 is TGTGCCAGCAGCTTGGTAGTGACAGGGGGCGGGGAGCTGTTTTTT.

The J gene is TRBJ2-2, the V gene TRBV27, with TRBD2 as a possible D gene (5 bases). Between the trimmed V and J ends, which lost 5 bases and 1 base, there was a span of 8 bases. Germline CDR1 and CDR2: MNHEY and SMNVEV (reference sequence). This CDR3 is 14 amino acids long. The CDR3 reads CASSLGLNTGELFF. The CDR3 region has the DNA TGTGCCAGCAGTCTCGGACTGAACACCGGGGAGCTGTTTTTT.

CDR3 in amino acids: CASSSYRYQGSSGANVLTF. The CDR3 DNA sequence: TGTGCCAGCAGCTCCTATAGATACCAGGGCAGCTCTGGGGCCAACGTCCTGACTTTC. The chain employs TRBV7-9 and TRBJ2-6, with D possibly being TRBD1 (5 bases). The CDR3 runs 19 residues. Germline V lookup: CDR1 SEHNR, CDR2 FQNEAQ (reference sequence). V lost 4 bases, J lost 0 bases, and 19 bases lay in between.

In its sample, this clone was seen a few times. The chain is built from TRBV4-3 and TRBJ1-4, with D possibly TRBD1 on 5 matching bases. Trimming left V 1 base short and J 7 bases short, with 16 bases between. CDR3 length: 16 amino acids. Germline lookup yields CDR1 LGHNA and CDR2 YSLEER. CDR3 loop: CASSQGLGGTLEKLFF. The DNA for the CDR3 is TGCGCCAGCAGCCAAGGTTTAGGAGGGACCCTTGAAAAACTGTTTTTT.

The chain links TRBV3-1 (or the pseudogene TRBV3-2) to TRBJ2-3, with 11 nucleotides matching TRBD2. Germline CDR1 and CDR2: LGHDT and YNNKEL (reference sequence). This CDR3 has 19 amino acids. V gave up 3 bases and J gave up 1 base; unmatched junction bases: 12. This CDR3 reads CASSQSELAGGWGTDTQYF. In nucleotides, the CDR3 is TGTGCCAGCAGCCAGTCCGAGTTAGCGGGAGGGTGGGGCACAGATACGCAGTATTTT.

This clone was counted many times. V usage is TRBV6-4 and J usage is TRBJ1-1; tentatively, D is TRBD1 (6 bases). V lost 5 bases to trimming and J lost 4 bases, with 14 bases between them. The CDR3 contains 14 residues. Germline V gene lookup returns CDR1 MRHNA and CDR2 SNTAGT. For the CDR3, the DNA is TGTGCCAGCAGTCCCTTTGTGGGGGCCACTGAAGCTTTCTTT. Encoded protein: CASSPFVGATEAFF.